The 23 T cell receptor beta chains below all came from one sample that was sequenced in a study of T cells in Graves' hyperthyroidism and ophthalmopathy. Amplification targeted TCR beta CDR3 regions from RNA transcripts. The HTBI set primed first-round TCR CDR3 RT-PCR. MiXCR, applied by TCRdb to the multiplex PCR reads, yields one record per CDR3 protein. This table holds hundreds of thousands of distinct CDR3 sequences, around a sixth found once. The material sequenced was blood. These TCRs come from a woman in her forties or fifties with Graves' hyperthyroidism that later progressed to Graves' ophthalmopathy.

There are many counts of this clonotype. The chain has TRBV3-1 and TRBJ1-2, with TRBD1 matching over 8 bases. The CDR3 totals 15 residues. CDR1 LGHDT and CDR2 YNNKEL come from the germline V gene (reference sequence). V dropped 5 bases and J dropped 6; count of bases not matched to a gene: 11. CDR3 nucleotide sequence: TGTGCCAGCAGCTTCGCCAACCAGGGGGCCCATGGCTACACCTTC. Protein: CASSFANQGAHGYTF.

The chain couples TRBV6-1 to TRBJ1-2; no reliable D call. The V end lost 8 bases, the J end lost 4 bases, and 17 bases lay between the germline ends. Germline CDR1 MNHNS, CDR2 SASEGT. The CDR3 totals 14 residues. CDR3: CASAAGRGGYGYTF. In nucleotides, the CDR3 is TGTGCCAGCGCCGCGGGTCGGGGAGGCTATGGCTACACCTTC.

This clonotype was detected many times. V is TRBV6-6 and J is TRBJ1-1; 7 positions match TRBD1. J gave up 4 bases and V 2 bases, and 7 bases lay outside the gene matches. Per germline, CDR1 MNHNY and CDR2 SVGAGI (reference sequence). This CDR3 contains 15 residues. CDR3 sequence (DNA): TGTGCCAGCAGTTACGGTGAGGGGGCAATCACTGAAGCTTTCTTT. Its translation is CASSYGEGAITEAFF.

This clonotype was counted between two and nine times. This chain links TRBV24-1 with TRBJ1-1; D not resolved. There are 13 residues in the CDR3. Germline assignment: CDR1 KGHDR and CDR2 SFDVKD. V was shortened by 9 bases and J by 1 base, with 11 bases between the two germline ends. The CDR3 is CATQRGPNTEAFF. In nucleotides, the CDR3 is TGTGCCACCCAAAGAGGGCCGAACACTGAAGCTTTCTTT.

In its sample, this clonotype was seen a few times. The chain carries TRBV19 and TRBJ1-2; TRBD1 is a possible D gene (5 bases). The ends were cut back, 5 bases at V and 6 bases at J, with 19 bases in the middle. CDR1 and CDR2 from the germline V gene are LNHDA and SQIVND (reference sequence). The length of the CDR3 is 15 residues. CDR3 nucleotides: TGTGCCAGTAGTGCCGACCGGGACTCGACCCATGGCTACACCTTC. Residues: CASSADRDSTHGYTF.

In this sample, this clonotype turned up many times. The chain links TRBV30 to TRBJ2-7; 7 nucleotides agree with TRBD1. J gave up 6 bases and V 0 bases, and 8 bases lay outside the gene matches. Germline-derived CDR1 and CDR2 are GTSNPN and SVGIG (reference sequence). CDR3 length equals 14 residues. CDR3 sequence (DNA): TGTGCCTGGAGTGTAGGGGGCGCCTCCAGCGAGCAGTACTTC. It translates to CAWSVGGASSEQYF. Full variable domain (rest looked up from reference TRBV30 and TRBJ2-7): SQTIHQWPATLVQPVGSPLSLECTVEGTSNPNLYWYRQAAGRGLQLLFYSVGIGQISSEVPQNLSASRPQDRQFILSSKKLLLSDSGFYLCAWSVGGASSEQYFGPGTRLTVT.

This clonotype was counted between two and nine times. The chain couples TRBV4-1 to TRBJ1-2; tentative D call: TRBD1 (6 bases). CDR1 MGHRA and CDR2 YSYEKL come from the germline V gene. This CDR3 spans 15 amino acids. V dropped 1 base and J dropped 8 bases, with 17 bases sitting between them. CDR3 sequence: CASSQGPTGNVGYTF. The CDR3 bases are TGCGCCAGCAGCCAAGGGCCCACAGGGAATGTCGGCTACACCTTC.

The chain carries TRBV6-1 and TRBJ2-7, with a weak D call TRBD2 (5 bases). Per germline, CDR1 MNHNS and CDR2 SASEGT. The V and J ends lost 5 bases and 2 bases respectively, with 19 bases between them. This CDR3 has 16 amino acids. CDR3 region: CASSNDNWVTTYEQYF. CDR3 nucleotide sequence: TGTGCCAGCAGTAACGATAATTGGGTGACTACCTACGAGCAGTACTTC.

The V and J genes are TRBV6-1 and TRBJ2-5; 7 bases map to TRBD2. V lost 6 bases to trimming and J lost 3 bases; unmatched junction nucleotides: 4. Germline CDR1 is MNHNS and CDR2 is SASEGT. This CDR3 is 13 amino acids long. The CDR3 DNA sequence: TGTGCCAGCAGAAAAAGCGGGAAAGAGACCCAGTACTTC. As protein: CASRKSGKETQYF.

This chain links TRBV11-2 with TRBJ1-2, with 7 nucleotides matching TRBD1. The germline V gene encodes CDR1 SGHAT and CDR2 FQNNGV. The length of the CDR3 is 13 residues. J gave up 6 bases and V 6 bases, and 7 bases lay outside the gene matches. This CDR3 reads CASSKTGLNGYTF. As DNA, the CDR3 is TGTGCCAGCAGTAAGACAGGGCTGAATGGCTACACCTTC.

This clonotype was seen a few times. The chain carries TRBV12-3 or TRBV12-4 and TRBJ2-7; TRBD1 agrees at 11 bases. Unmatched junction bases numbered 9, after V lost 5 bases and J lost 3 bases. The CDR3 has 16 amino acids. In nucleotides, the CDR3 is TGTGCCAGCAGTCCCAGGGGACAGGGGGTCGTCTACGAGCAGTACTTC. Translating gives CASSPRGQGVVYEQYF.

This clonotype appeared a few times. The chain combines TRBV27 with TRBJ1-2, with D perhaps matching TRBD1 (6 bases). The CDR3 has 13 residues. V was clipped by 4 bases and J by 6 bases, with 12 bases between them. The germline V gene encodes CDR1 MNHEY and CDR2 SMNVEV (reference sequence). CDR3 DNA sequence: TGTGCCAGCAGTTCCTCGACAGGTGATGGCTACACCTTC. Protein product: CASSSSTGDGYTF.

This clonotype was observed at least ten times. The chain couples TRBV5-6 to TRBJ2-7, with D perhaps matching TRBD2 (7 bases). Germline V lookup: CDR1 SGHDT, CDR2 YYEEEE. The CDR3 loop spans 18 amino acids. Trimming took off 6 bases at V and 6 bases at J, with 31 bases between the two ends. This CDR3 is CASIGGGGAGPRLFEQYF. The CDR3 DNA follows: TGTGCCAGCATCGGAGGTGGGGGGGCGGGACCACGTCTATTCGAGCAGTACTTC.

This clonotype was observed a handful of times. The chain couples TRBV5-5 to TRBJ2-1, with 9 bases aligning to TRBD2. The junction had 4 bases not matched to a gene; V was cut back by 0 bases and J by 6 bases. Germline-derived CDR1 and CDR2 are SGHKS and YYEKEE (reference sequence). The CDR3 is 15 residues long. The CDR3 reads CASSLVSGGSNEQFF. CDR3 nucleotide sequence: TGTGCCAGCAGCTTGGTTAGCGGGGGATCCAATGAGCAGTTCTTC.

This clonotype was observed at least ten times. The chain combines TRBV30 with TRBJ2-6; D gene uncertain. The CDR3 spans 14 residues. Germline values: CDR1 GTSNPN, CDR2 SVGIG (reference sequence). Trimming cost V 8 bases and J 0 bases, with 11 bases left between them. The CDR3 DNA follows: TGTGCCCGTGACATGCTCTCTGGGGCCAACGTCCTGACTTTC. It is translated as CARDMLSGANVLTF.

The genes are TRBV15 and TRBJ2-2, with D perhaps TRBD1 (8 bases). In germline, CDR1 is LNHNV, CDR2 YYDKDF (reference sequence). Deletions cut 5 bases from V and 5 bases from J, with 15 bases between. The CDR3 is 15 amino acids. CDR3 protein: CATSPDRGGTGELFF. For the CDR3, the DNA is TGTGCCACCAGCCCCGACAGGGGAGGGACCGGGGAGCTGTTTTTT.

This clonotype was found many times. The chain is built from TRBV20-1 and TRBJ1-1; D may be TRBD1 (5 bases). The CDR3 length is 14 residues. Trimming shortened V by 0 bases and J by 5 bases, and 13 bases separated the two germline ends. Germline V lookup: CDR1 DFQATT, CDR2 SNEGSKA (reference sequence). DNA of the CDR3: TGCAGTGCTAGAGATCCCAGGGACCTAACTGAAGCTTTCTTT. Translation gives CSARDPRDLTEAFF.

This clonotype was recorded many times. The chain has TRBV12-3 or TRBV12-4 and TRBJ1-5; 7 bases are shared with TRBD1. With 3 bases clipped from V and 4 bases from J, the junction kept 12 bases outside the gene matches. The CDR3 totals 17 residues. CDR3 sequence (DNA): TGTGCCAGCAGTTTGTGGCCAGGGGGTAGGTCGAATCAGCCCCAGCATTTT. The encoded protein is CASSLWPGGRSNQPQHF.

A remark on this clonotype: A much larger clone sits a single nucleotide away, making a read error possible. The J gene is TRBJ2-1, the V gene TRBV11-3, with a tentative D call TRBD2 (5 bases). The germline gives CDR1 SGHNT, CDR2 YENEEA. There are 12 residues in the CDR3. The DNA for the CDR3 is TGTGCCAGCAGCGTAGATGGAGGTGAGCAGTTCTTC. It specifies CASSVDGGEQFF.

This clonotype was counted many times. Here the CDR3 DNA reads TGTGCCAGCAGCCTTCAGCAGGGAGATGAGCAGTTCTTC. It codes for CASSLQQGDEQFF. V is TRBV7-2 and J is TRBJ2-1; the D gene could be TRBD1 or TRBD2 (5 bases each). Trimming pared 5 bases from V and 8 bases from J, leaving 13 bases between. Germline CDR1 is SGHTA and CDR2 is FQGNSA. The CDR3 runs to 13 residues.

The table lists this clonotype with many counts. The V and J genes are TRBV6-1 and TRBJ1-5; the D gene is possibly TRBD1 (6 bases). Trimming stripped 0 bases from V and 7 bases from J, with 22 bases between. Germline V gene lookup returns CDR1 MNHNS and CDR2 SASEGT. The CDR3 runs 18 residues. The CDR3 here is CASSEARGWMGARQPQHF. CDR3 in DNA: TGTGCCAGCAGTGAAGCGCGTGGATGGATGGGGGCGAGACAGCCCCAGCATTTT.

This clonotype came up a few times. This chain's CDR3 is CASSRRGGRTEAFF. The DNA of the CDR3 is TGCGCCAGCAGCAGAAGGGGTGGCAGGACTGAAGCTTTCTTT. The chain couples TRBV5-1 to TRBJ1-1, with D tentatively TRBD1 (5 bases). CDR1 and CDR2 from the germline V gene are SGHRS and YFSETQ. This CDR3 is built from 14 residues. V was shortened by 4 bases and J by 5 bases, with 15 bases between the two germline ends. The whole variable domain, remainder taken from reference TRBV5-1 and TRBJ1-1, is KAGVTQTPRYLIKTRGQQVTLSCSPISGHRSVSWYQQTPGQGLQFLFEYFSETQRNKGNFPGRFSGRQFSNSRSEMNVSTLELGDSALYLCASSRRGGRTEAFFGQGTRLTVV.

The genes are TRBV12-3 or TRBV12-4 and TRBJ2-1; no clear D gene. V gave up 7 bases and J gave up 9 bases, with 22 bases separating them. This CDR3 comprises 15 residues. The CDR3 sequence is CASTNGQSPRGEQFF. The CDR3 bases are TGTGCCAGCACCAACGGGCAGTCCCCGCGTGGTGAGCAGTTCTTC.